Sequencing of this TCR beta chain was carried out in a study of human T cells and chemical hapten exposure. Time point defined: pre-sensitization, week 0. This sample's treatment: therapeutic diphenylcyclopropenone sensitization with weekly scalp DPC. This clonotype was detected ten times or more. The antigen remains undetermined. Study-wide points: Expanded TCRs produced significantly more large CDR3 similarity clusters than controls did.

As handled by the study authors: A per-sample median of 95,638 TCRs was observed, with a range of roughly 20,000 to 690,600. TCRdb fed the RACE reads into MiXCR, producing one record per CDR3 protein. Here the V and J calls rest on TCRdb's processing, not on the authors' analysis. The top ten clones hold less than 1.5% of a sample with more than 250,000 distinct CDR3 sequences, 7.5% to 8% of them seen once. V was pared by 1 base and J by 4 bases, with 14 bases between. There are 15 residues in the CDR3. In germline, CDR1 is SGHRS, CDR2 YFSETQ. The rearrangement links TRBV5-1 to TRBJ1-1, with D unclear. The sample here was whole blood, taken in connection with sensitization to the hapten diphenylcyclopropenone (DPC). The source is a man between 18 and 29 years old with alopecia areata. Some clones in this sample may be carry-over from other donors' samples. The CDR3 coding sequence is TGCGCCAGCAGCTTGAGCGGAAACGCGGGCACTGAAGCTTTCTTT. Its protein is CASSLSGNAGTEAFF.